Listed here are 27 T cell receptor beta chains from one sample, sequenced in a study of cytomegalovirus exposure and HLA in healthy donors. The PCR contained 60 Vbeta and 13 Jbeta primers. The protocol was immunoSEQ multiplex PCR, while the TCRdb copy is restricted to in-frame clones and leaves out a portion. Of about 190,000 clones in the sample, roughly 80% were seen once. The sample consisted of PBMCs. The receptors were gathered from a woman aged 18-30 years in good health and CMV-seronegative.

This chain's CDR3 is CAISESGTGSHEQYF. The CDR3 nucleotides are TGTGCCATCAGTGAGTCCGGGACAGGGTCCCACGAGCAGTACTTC. The J gene is TRBJ2-7, the V gene TRBV10-3, with 9 bases matching TRBD1. Per germline, CDR1 ENHRY and CDR2 SYGVKD. V lost 0 bases and J lost 5; bases outside the gene matches: 5. CDR3 length: 15 residues.

The V gene is TRBV5-1, the J gene TRBJ1-4; D is perhaps TRBD1 (6 bases). Trimming left V 3 bases short and J 7 bases short, with 16 bases between. There are 15 residues in the CDR3. Looked up from germline, CDR1 is SGHRS and CDR2 is YFSETQ. The CDR3 DNA reads TGCGCCAGCAGCTATATGTCGGGGGGCGGTGAAAAACTGTTTTTT. Translated, it gives CASSYMSGGGEKLFF.

This chain links TRBV28 with TRBJ1-5; D call uncertain. Trimming took off 4 bases at V and 10 bases at J, with 17 bases between the two ends. The CDR3 has 14 residues. Germline lookup yields CDR1 MDHEN and CDR2 SYDVKM. This CDR3 is CASSSTLQVLPQHF. CDR3 bases: TGTGCCAGCAGTTCTACCCTCCAGGTCCTACCCCAGCATTTT.

This chain links TRBV5-4 with TRBJ2-7; 14 bases map to TRBD2. With V trimmed by 5 bases and J by 7 bases, 14 bases remained unmatched. The V gene's germline CDR1 is SGHNT and CDR2 YYREEE (reference sequence). The CDR3 is 17 amino acids. CDR3 in DNA: TGTGCCAGCAGTAGTGCCTTGGGACTAGCGGGAGTGTCGGAGCAGTACTTC. It yields the protein CASSSALGLAGVSEQYF.

The J gene is TRBJ1-1, the V gene TRBV10-2; the match to TRBD1 covers 7 bases. CDR3 length equals 14 residues. V shed 5 bases and J 3 bases; nucleotides not matched to a gene: 6. Germline CDR1 is WSHSY and CDR2 is SAAADI. The CDR3 nucleotides are TGCGCCAGCAGTTTCCAGGGGGGAGACACTGAAGCTTTCTTT. This gives the protein CASSFQGGDTEAFF.

The chain joins TRBV6-5 to TRBJ1-2; D is unresolved. The CDR3 is made up of 11 amino acids. Germline CDR1 and CDR2: MNHEY and SVGAGI. Trimming took off 8 bases at V and 1 base at J, with 5 bases between the two ends. CDR3 in amino acids: CASGSNYGYTF. The CDR3 DNA reads as TGTGCCAGCGGTAGTAACTATGGCTACACCTTC.

As concerns this clone: At one boundary the junction diverges from the germline segment, which might be a read error. The gene calls are TRBV7-9 and TRBJ2-2; D uncertain. Per germline, CDR1 SEHNR and CDR2 FQNEAQ (reference sequence). The CDR3 loop spans 13 amino acids. The CDR3 DNA sequence: TGTTCCAGCAGCTTAACCGGCACCGGGGAGCTGTTTTTT. It translates to CSSSLTGTGELFF.

The chain employs TRBV7-3 and TRBJ1-5; D gene ambiguous. Trimming removed 6 bases from V and 5 bases from J, with 11 bases in between. The CDR3 covers 13 residues. Germline lookup yields CDR1 SGHTA and CDR2 FQGTGA. The CDR3 DNA is TGTGCCAGCAGTGAGGGTTCTGATCAGCCCCAGCATTTT. Translation gives CASSEGSDQPQHF.

This chain links TRBV7-9 with TRBJ2-4; 8 bases fit TRBD2. Germline-derived CDR1 and CDR2 are SEHNR and FQNEAQ (reference sequence). The junction had 8 bases not matched to a gene; V was cut back by 4 bases and J by 6 bases. The CDR3 sequence is 15 residues long. Here the CDR3 reads CASSSSGSFLNIQYF. For the CDR3, the DNA is TGTGCCAGCAGCTCGAGCGGGAGCTTTTTAAACATTCAGTACTTC.

This clone was recorded only once. The V and J genes are TRBV30 and TRBJ2-3, with TRBD1 identical over 8 bases. The CDR3 spans 15 residues. The trim removed 4 bases at V and 3 bases at J, leaving 9 bases unmatched. The germline V gene has CDR1 GTSNPN and CDR2 SVGIG (reference sequence). The CDR3 is CAWNRDRTKTDTQYF. The DNA for the CDR3 is TGTGCCTGGAATCGGGACAGGACGAAAACAGATACGCAGTATTTT.

V usage is TRBV7-3 and J usage is TRBJ2-2; 9 positions agree with TRBD2. CDR3 size: 17 residues. The J segment lost 6 bases and the V segment lost 4 bases, leaving 12 bases of the junction unmatched. CDR1 SGHTA and CDR2 FQGTGA come from the germline V gene. The CDR3 sequence: CASSYLAGRASPGELFF. DNA of the CDR3: TGTGCCAGCAGCTACCTAGCGGGGAGGGCCTCCCCCGGGGAGCTGTTTTTT.

The chain is built from TRBV5-1 and TRBJ1-2; the D is unclear. The CDR3 runs to 15 residues. V was pared by 4 bases and J by 2 bases, with 15 bases between. Germline V lookup: CDR1 SGHRS, CDR2 YFSETQ. The CDR3 region is CASSPTIGPNYGYTF. In DNA form, the CDR3 reads TGCGCCAGCAGCCCCACTATCGGTCCAAACTATGGCTACACCTTC.

The chain has TRBV9 and TRBJ2-7; D not resolved. The CDR3 extends over 11 amino acids. The V end lost 4 bases, the J end lost 4 bases, and 6 bases lay between the germline ends. Germline CDR1 SGDLS, CDR2 YYNGEE. CDR3 sequence (DNA): TGTGCCAGCAGCCCCGGGTACGAGCAGTACTTC. Translating it yields CASSPGYEQYF. The whole variable domain, filled in from reference TRBV9 and TRBJ2-7, reads DSGVTQTPKHLITATGQRVTLRCSPRSGDLSVYWYQQSLDQGLQFLIQYYNGEERAKGNILERFSAQQFPDLHSELNLSSLELGDSALYFCASSPGYEQYFGPGTRLTVT.

The chain joins TRBV13 to TRBJ2-1; 11 bases fit TRBD1. Germline V lookup: CDR1 PRHDT, CDR2 FYEKMQ (reference sequence). Trimming took 5 bases from V and 1 from J; bases not matched to a gene: 4. The CDR3 is made up of 16 amino acids. The CDR3 sequence is CASSPRDRGSYNEQFF. In DNA form, the CDR3 reads TGTGCCAGCAGCCCCCGGGACAGGGGGTCCTACAATGAGCAGTTCTTC.

This sequence joins TRBV28 and TRBJ2-1; D perhaps matches TRBD1 (6 bases). Per the germline V gene, CDR1 is MDHEN and CDR2 is SYDVKM. The ends were cut back, 3 bases at V and 2 bases at J, with 8 bases in the middle. CDR3 size: 14 residues. In nucleotides, the CDR3 is TGTGCCAGCAGTTTCTGGGACACCTACAATGAGCAGTTCTTC. Translation gives CASSFWDTYNEQFF.

This chain uses TRBV6-5 with TRBJ2-7, with 7 bases identical to TRBD1. There are 15 residues in the CDR3. Germline values: CDR1 MNHEY, CDR2 SVGAGI. J gave up 3 bases and V 5 bases, and 10 bases lay outside the gene matches. The CDR3 loop reads CASSPSGTALYEQYF. The CDR3 coding sequence is TGTGCCAGCAGTCCGTCCGGGACAGCCCTCTACGAGCAGTACTTC.

CDR3: CASSPTSGLYNEQFF. CDR3 in DNA: TGTGCCAGCAGCCCCACGAGCGGACTCTACAATGAGCAGTTCTTC. V and J are TRBV9 and TRBJ2-1; the D gene is possibly TRBD2 (5 bases). Per the germline V gene, CDR1 is SGDLS and CDR2 is YYNGEE. The CDR3 length is 15 residues. Trimming took off 4 bases at V and 3 bases at J, with 14 bases between the two ends.

In its sample, this clone was seen a few times. The V call is TRBV6-5, the J call TRBJ1-2, with 8 bases matching TRBD1. Looked up from germline, CDR1 is MNHEY and CDR2 is SVGAGI. The CDR3 totals 13 residues. V shed 9 bases, J shed 3 bases, and the junction held 6 bases outside the gene matches. The CDR3 coding sequence is TGTGCCAGTTTCAGGGGGCTGGACTATGGCTACACCTTC. This codes for CASFRGLDYGYTF.

V gene TRBV10-2 combines with J gene TRBJ1-5, with D possibly matching TRBD1 (5 bases). CDR3 length equals 12 residues. CDR1 and CDR2 (germline): WSHSY, SAAADI. Trimming shortened V by 7 bases and J by 9 bases, and 13 bases separated the two germline ends. The CDR3 sequence: CASKGLTPPQHF. The CDR3 coding sequence is TGCGCCAGCAAGGGGCTTACCCCGCCCCAGCATTTT.

The genes are TRBV19 and TRBJ2-5; TRBD2 aligns across 15 bases. The CDR3 has 16 residues. The germline V gene encodes CDR1 LNHDA and CDR2 SQIVND (reference sequence). The ends lost 3 bases at V and 2 bases at J; junction bases unmatched: 1. CDR3 DNA: TGTGCCAGTAGTATCGGACTAGCGGGGGGGCAAGAGACCCAGTACTTC. It translates to CASSIGLAGGQETQYF.

The chain employs TRBV11-2 and TRBJ1-2; D is perhaps TRBD1 (5 bases). Between the trimmed V and J ends, which lost 5 bases and 6 bases, there was a span of 10 bases. The CDR3 extends over 12 amino acids. Germline V gene data show CDR1 as SGHAT and CDR2 as FQNNGV. CDR3 coding DNA: TGTGCCAGCAGCGACAGTGTGGATGGCTACACCTTC. Translation: CASSDSVDGYTF.

V is TRBV9 and J is TRBJ2-1, with 8 bases fitting TRBD2. Losses at the gene ends were 0 bases for V and 6 bases for J; bases not matched to a gene: 8. The CDR3 extends over 16 amino acids. The germline V gene encodes CDR1 SGDLS and CDR2 YYNGEE. The CDR3 here is CASSVALRGDLNEQFF. In DNA, the CDR3 is TGTGCCAGCAGCGTAGCTTTGCGGGGGGACCTCAATGAGCAGTTCTTC.

V is TRBV5-6 and J is TRBJ2-5; TRBD2 matches 10 bases. This CDR3 region has 15 residues. Trimming at V came to 3 bases and at J to 9 bases, leaving 11 bases not matched to a gene. The V gene's germline CDR1 is SGHDT and CDR2 YYEEEE. The CDR3 bases are TGTGCCAGCAGCTCTTTACTAGCGGGGCTCGAGCCCCAGTACTTC. It encodes CASSSLLAGLEPQYF.

V usage is TRBV29-1 and J usage is TRBJ2-1, with 10 positions matching TRBD2. Germline trimming cut 3 bases from V and 5 bases from J; bases unmatched to any gene: 13. Germline lookup yields CDR1 SQVTM and CDR2 ANQGSEA. CDR3 size: 17 residues. This CDR3 is CSVDLLSAGGNNNEQFF. Here the CDR3 DNA reads TGCAGCGTTGATCTACTTTCAGCGGGAGGGAACAACAATGAGCAGTTCTTC.

This clone turned up a few times. The rearrangement links TRBV7-9 to TRBJ2-1; D may be TRBD2 (7 bases). This CDR3 comprises 18 residues. CDR1 and CDR2 from the germline V gene are SEHNR and FQNEAQ (reference sequence). V was cut by 3 bases and J by 4 bases, with 22 bases left in between. The CDR3 nucleotides read TGTGCCAGCAGCTTGGGACAACTAACTAGCGCGGGGTACAATGAGCAGTTCTTC. Protein product: CASSLGQLTSAGYNEQFF.

The CDR3 region has the DNA TGTGCCAGCAGCTTCGTGAGGGAGAATGCAAGGCACACTGAAGCTTTCTTT. Its translation: CASSFVRENARHTEAFF. The rearrangement uses TRBV11-2 and TRBJ1-1; D gene uncertain. This CDR3 region has 17 residues. The V gene lost 3 bases and the J gene lost 3 bases, with 20 bases spanning the gap. Germline V lookup: CDR1 SGHAT, CDR2 FQNNGV. The variable domain in full, completed from reference TRBV11-2 and TRBJ1-1, reads EAGVAQSPRYKIIEKRQSVAFWCNPISGHATLYWYQQILGQGPKLLIQFQNNGVVDDSQLPKDRFSAERLKGVDSTLKIQPAKLEDSAVYLCASSFVRENARHTEAFFGQGTRLTVV.

The chain couples TRBV7-9 to TRBJ2-2; D ambiguous. The germline V and J ends were trimmed by 5 bases and 3 bases, with 19 bases remaining between them. CDR1 is SEHNR, CDR2 FQNEAQ, per germline (reference sequence). There are 17 residues in the CDR3. The CDR3: CASSLYSSNRHTGELFF. In DNA, the CDR3 is TGTGCCAGCAGCCTATACAGCTCCAATCGTCACACCGGGGAGCTGTTTTTT.